Sequencing of this T cell receptor beta chain was carried out in a study of blood T cell repertoires in COVID-19 (TCRdb year 2020). As for the study more broadly: The collaborator samples originated in the United States, Italy and Spain and spanned the acute and convalescent phases of COVID-19. The prospective study material was composed of cDNA or gDNA derived from T cells, B-cell-depleted T cells, or PBMCs. The dataset comprised deeply sampled blood TCRbeta repertoires from subjects exposed to, actively infected with, or recovered from COVID-19. The repertoires were made available in a free public database intended to serve as a resource for research on the immune response to SARS-CoV-2. The samples were drawn from the first 160 participants of the ongoing ImmuneRACE study and from 1,254 subjects provided by 6 global collaborators. The sample metadata nearly always contained a de-identified subject ID, COVID-19 status, age in years and sex. HLA class I and class II types, where available, came from metadata supplied by the sample provider rather than from assay-based typing. The investigation overall reported the following: The amount of clinical and demographic metadata varied by source and participant and was provided uncurated.

There are 12 amino acids in the CDR3, from cysteine to phenylalanine inclusive. Left in the record is the CDR3 DNA by itself, 36 bases read in frame from the first base. V is pared back by 5 bases and J by 1 base, with 3 bases lying between the germline termini. The germline V gene specifies MDHEN as CDR1 and SYDVKM as CDR2. This clone was observed a few times. The antigen this receptor binds is unknown. Nothing much larger sits one base from this clone, and base qualities are not available. The collaborating institutions used their own protocols to collect whole blood in K2EDTA tubes. For TCRbeta analysis, collaborators shipped samples in one of three forms: frozen whole blood, isolated PBMCs, or DNA extracted from either of those sample types. TCRbeta CDR3 regions were amplified from genomic DNA using the immunoSEQ Assay, a bias-controlled multiplex PCR. The paper's processing steps were these. Nucleated cell counts per sample were estimated from amplification of reference gene primers within the assay. To quantify the absolute abundance of each unique TCRbeta CDR3 rearrangement, sequence reads were collapsed and filtered. For each sample, productive Simpson clonality was calculated by taking the square root of Simpson's diversity index across productive rearrangements. In its TCRdb copy, this immuneACCESS table keeps in-frame sequences only and misses some clones. Where compared with another copy, unresolved V genes explain less than half of these, and the others have no known cause. V and J calls and clone size follow that table, whereas D and trimming were derived from the DNA. In all, the sample holds about 110,000 clones, and about four fifths of those were seen once. About 3.8% of the sample is held by the ten biggest clonotypes.

This sequence originates from a woman between 65 and 79 years old with acute or convalescent COVID-19. The V and J genes are TRBV28 and TRBJ1-5; a confident D gene designation cannot be given. Specimen: peripheral blood. At the DNA level, the sequence is TGTGCCAGCAGTGCGAGCAATCAGCCCCAGCATTTT. This gives the protein CASSASNQPQHF.